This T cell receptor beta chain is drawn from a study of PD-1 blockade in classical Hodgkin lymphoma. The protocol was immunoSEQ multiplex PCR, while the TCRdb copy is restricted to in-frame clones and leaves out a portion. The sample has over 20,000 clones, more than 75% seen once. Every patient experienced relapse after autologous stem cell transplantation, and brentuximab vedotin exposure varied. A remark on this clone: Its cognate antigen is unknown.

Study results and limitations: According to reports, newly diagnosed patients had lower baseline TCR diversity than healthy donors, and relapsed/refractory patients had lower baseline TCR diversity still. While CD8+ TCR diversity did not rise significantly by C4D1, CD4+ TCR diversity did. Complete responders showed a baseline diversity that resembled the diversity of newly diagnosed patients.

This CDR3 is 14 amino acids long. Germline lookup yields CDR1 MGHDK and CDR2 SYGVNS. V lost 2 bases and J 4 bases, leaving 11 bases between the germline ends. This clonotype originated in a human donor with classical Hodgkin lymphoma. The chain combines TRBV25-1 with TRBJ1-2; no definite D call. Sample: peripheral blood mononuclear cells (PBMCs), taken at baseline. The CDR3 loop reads CASSEQVSSYGYTF. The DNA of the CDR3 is TGTGCCAGCAGTGAACAGGTTAGCAGCTATGGCTACACCTTC.